Listed below are T cell receptor beta chains from one sample, sequenced in a study of graft-versus-host responses after intestinal transplantation. TCRdb's copy holds only in-frame clones and misses some; the assay was immunoSEQ multiplex PCR. The sample includes 30,000 to 40,000 clones, around 94% of them seen just once. For these receptors, no antigen is known. This sample comprised unstimulated CD4+ T cells sorted from spleen or lymph node cells, obtained before transplant. All receptors derive from a human donor who was the organ donor for an intestinal transplant. CDR3s include the opening cysteine and the closing phenylalanine or tryptophan. The D gene is left open where the match is weak. Expanded clones get a size class; other rows say once, few or many, or leave the size out.

clone size	V gene	D gene	J gene	CDR3 protein	CDR3 DNA
once	TRBV5-4	TRBD1	TRBJ2-7	CASSLVGTGRYEQYF	TGTGCCAGCAGCTTGGTGGGGACAGGGCGCTACGAGCAGTACTTC
.	TRBV5-6	.	TRBJ1-6	CASSLAGQIFNSPLHF	TGTGCCAGCAGCTTGGCCGGGCAGATTTTTAATTCACCCCTCCACTTT
.	TRBV10-1	TRBD1	TRBJ2-2	CASSLEGDREDTGELFF	TGCGCCAGCAGCCTCGAGGGGGACAGGGAGGACACCGGGGAGCTGTTTTTT
.	TRBV5-1	.	TRBJ1-1	CASSSNTEAFF	TGCGCCAGCAGCTCTAACACTGAAGCTTTCTTT
.	TRBV4-1	.	TRBJ2-5	CASSQVLGTQYF	TGCGCCAGCAGCCAAGTTTTGGGGACCCAGTACTTC
.	TRBV6-5	.	TRBJ1-2	CASSYRREDGYTF	TGTGCCAGCAGTTACCGCAGGGAGGATGGCTACACCTTC
.	TRBV7-2	.	TRBJ2-1	CASNLPGTRRGNEQFF	TGTGCCAGCAACCTTCCCGGGACGCGAAGGGGCAATGAGCAGTTCTTC
.	TRBV7-9	.	TRBJ1-2	CASSLAGNYGYTF	TGTGCCAGCAGCTTAGCAGGGAACTATGGCTACACCTTC
.	TRBV19	.	TRBJ1-5	CASSYRGTRSNQPQHF	TGTGCCAGTAGTTATAGGGGGACACGGAGCAATCAGCCCCAGCATTTT
.	TRBV7-2	.	TRBJ2-2	CASSSRTGELFF	TGTGCCAGCAGCTCAAGGACCGGGGAGCTGTTTTTT
.	TRBV4-2	.	TRBJ2-7	CASSQNQGRRLSYEQYF	TGTGCCAGCAGCCAGAACCAGGGCCGCAGACTATCTTACGAGCAGTACTTC
.	TRBV2	.	TRBJ2-3	CASSDRNTQYF	TGTGCCAGCAGTGATCGCAATACGCAGTATTTT
.	TRBV29-1	TRBD1	TRBJ2-5	CSATGFYQETQYF	TGCAGCGCGACAGGGTTCTACCAAGAGACCCAGTACTTC
once	TRBV9	.	TRBJ1-5	CASSGSSYQMSNQPQHF	TGTGCCAGCAGCGGGTCGAGCTACCAAATGAGCAATCAGCCCCAGCATTTT
.	TRBV19	TRBD1	TRBJ1-1	CASSYRGGGTEAFF	TGTGCCAGTAGTTACAGGGGAGGTGGCACTGAAGCTTTCTTT
once	TRBV6-1	.	TRBJ1-1	CASSPGERGAFF	TGTGCCAGCAGTCCAGGGGAGAGAGGGGCTTTCTTT
.	TRBV25-1	.	TRBJ1-1	CASRQNTEAFF	TGTGCCAGCAGACAGAACACTGAAGCTTTCTTT
.	TRBV7-3	TRBD1	TRBJ1-6	CASSSGQINSPLHF	TGTGCCAGCAGCTCGGGACAGATTAATTCACCCCTCCACTTT
few	TRBV19	.	TRBJ2-2	CASSLDRANTGELFF	TGTGCCAGTAGTTTGGACAGAGCGAACACCGGGGAGCTGTTTTTT
.	TRBV15	TRBD1	TRBJ2-3	CATSREGQLSSDTQYF	TGTGCCACCAGCAGAGAGGGACAGCTTTCCTCAGATACGCAGTATTTT
.	TRBV5-4	.	TRBJ2-6	CASSLGPSGSGANVLTF	TGTGCCAGCAGCTTGGGACCATCCGGCTCTGGGGCCAACGTCCTGACTTTC
.	TRBV5-4	TRBD2	TRBJ2-5	CASSLGAGVLQETQYF	TGTGCCAGCAGCTTGGGAGCGGGGGTTCTCCAAGAGACCCAGTACTTC
.	TRBV5-1	.	TRBJ2-5	CASSLGGAQETQYF	TGCGCCAGCAGCTTGGGAGGGGCCCAAGAGACCCAGTACTTC
.	TRBV11-3	.	TRBJ2-5	CASSLLGEQGQETQYF	TGTGCCAGCAGCTTATTAGGGGAACAGGGCCAAGAGACCCAGTACTTC
.	TRBV4-2	.	TRBJ2-3	CASSQVLGTDTQYF	TGTGCCAGCAGCCAAGTCCTTGGGACAGATACGCAGTATTTT
.	TRBV6-1	.	TRBJ1-2	CASSPYRESSYGYTF	TGTGCCAGCAGTCCATACAGGGAGTCAAGCTATGGCTACACCTTC
.	TRBV7-2	.	TRBJ2-5	CASSRGGQQETQYF	TGTGCCAGCAGCCGCGGGGGCCAACAAGAGACCCAGTACTTC
.	TRBV7-6	.	TRBJ2-5	CASSFSGRETQYF	TGTGCCAGCAGCTTTTCCGGGAGAGAGACCCAGTACTTC
.	TRBV7-2	.	TRBJ1-4	CASSLGRRGSGNEKLFF	TGTGCCAGCAGCTTAGGTCGTAGGGGTTCGGGGAATGAAAAACTGTTTTTT
.	TRBV5-1	TRBD1	TRBJ1-4	CASRSGTGNEKLFF	TGCGCCAGCAGGTCCGGGACAGGGAATGAAAAACTGTTTTTT
.	TRBV9	.	TRBJ2-2	CASSVEGNTGELFF	TGTGCCAGCAGCGTAGAGGGGAACACCGGGGAGCTGTTTTTT
.	TRBV6-1	TRBD2	TRBJ2-2	CASRFSGATGELFF	TGTGCCAGCAGATTTAGCGGGGCCACCGGGGAGCTGTTTTTT
.	TRBV11-3	.	TRBJ2-3	CASSRLDDTQYF	TGTGCCAGCAGCCGCCTGGACGATACGCAGTATTTT
.	TRBV5-4	TRBD2	TRBJ2-3	CASSRDLAGGPLTDTQYF	TGTGCCAGCAGCCGAGATCTAGCGGGGGGGCCTTTAACAGATACGCAGTATTTT
.	TRBV10-3	.	TRBJ2-7	CAISETGGGEQYF	TGTGCCATCAGTGAGACTGGAGGGGGCGAGCAGTACTTC
.	TRBV6-5	.	TRBJ2-2	CASSPRTAPGELFF	TGTGCCAGCAGTCCCCGGACAGCCCCCGGGGAGCTGTTTTTT
.	TRBV6-1	TRBD1	TRBJ1-6	CASSLHRGNSPLHF	TGTGCCAGCAGTTTACACAGGGGGAATTCACCCCTCCACTTT
.	TRBV6-5	.	TRBJ2-7	CASSWGSLAQQYF	TGTGCCAGCAGTTGGGGATCTCTCGCCCAGCAGTACTTC
.	TRBV10-3	.	TRBJ1-3	CAISPVRNSGNTIYF	TGTGCCATCAGCCCAGTTCGAAACTCTGGAAACACCATATATTTT
.	TRBV9	.	TRBJ1-2	CASSVGVVDGYTF	TGTGCCAGCAGCGTTGGGGTGGTTGATGGCTACACCTTC
once	TRBV28	TRBD1	TRBJ2-5	CASSLAGGVRETQYF	TGTGCCAGCAGTTTAGCAGGGGGTGTTCGGGAGACCCAGTACTTC
.	TRBV14	TRBD2	TRBJ2-5	CASSQDILAGGKYQETQYF	TGTGCCAGCAGCCAAGATATACTAGCGGGGGGCAAGTACCAAGAGACCCAGTACTTC
.	TRBV27	.	TRBJ1-2	CASSLFPDTGYTF	TGTGCCAGCAGTTTATTCCCTGATACTGGCTACACCTTC
.	TRBV13	TRBD1	TRBJ2-7	CASSPDRGLIYEQYF	TGTGCCAGCAGCCCAGACAGGGGGCTCATCTACGAGCAGTACTTC
.	TRBV19	.	TRBJ2-5	CASSIGLVRETQYF	TGTGCCAGTAGTATCGGGCTAGTTCGGGAGACCCAGTACTTC
.	TRBV7-3	.	TRBJ1-2	CASRPTRDSNYGYTF	TGTGCCAGCAGGCCCACCCGGGACTCTAACTATGGCTACACCTTC
once	TRBV15	TRBD2	TRBJ2-5	CATSRTGGLETQYF	TGTGCCACCAGCAGAACGGGGGGTCTGGAGACCCAGTACTTC
.	TRBV5-4	TRBD2	TRBJ2-7	CASSFSTGGGSYEQYF	TGTGCCAGCAGCTTCAGTACCGGGGGGGGCTCCTACGAGCAGTACTTC
.	TRBV4-3	TRBD2	TRBJ2-3	CASSQGLEADTQYF	TGCGCCAGCAGCCAGGGACTAGAGGCAGATACGCAGTATTTT
.	TRBV11-3	TRBD2	TRBJ2-1	CASSLRTSGENEQFF	TGTGCCAGCAGCTTAAGGACTAGCGGGGAGAATGAGCAGTTCTTC
.	TRBV23-1	.	TRBJ2-6	CASSQGRVSGANVLTF	TGCGCCAGCAGTCAAGGCAGAGTCTCTGGGGCCAACGTCCTGACTTTC
.	TRBV6-5	.	TRBJ1-1	CASSEGGWDPWAFF	TGTGCCAGCAGTGAAGGGGGGTGGGACCCCTGGGCTTTCTTT
.	TRBV4-3	TRBD1	TRBJ2-7	CASSQRDRNSYEQYF	TGCGCCAGCAGCCAGAGGGACAGAAACTCCTACGAGCAGTACTTC
.	TRBV19	.	TRBJ2-5	CASSIDSHTWETQYF	TGTGCCAGTAGTATAGATTCTCACACTTGGGAGACCCAGTACTTC
.	TRBV18	TRBD1	TRBJ2-3	CASSLRQGGSTDTQYF	TGTGCCAGCTCATTACGACAGGGTGGAAGCACAGATACGCAGTATTTT
.	TRBV11-3	.	TRBJ2-3	CASSSPGEGGSDTQYF	TGTGCCAGCAGCTCCCCAGGGGAGGGTGGATCAGATACGCAGTATTTT
few	TRBV19	.	TRBJ1-1	CASSIRETEAFF	TGTGCCAGTAGTATAAGGGAAACTGAAGCTTTCTTT